This T cell receptor (beta chain) was documented in a study of PD-1 blockade in classical Hodgkin lymphoma. Regarding the study as a whole: Repertoire differences lack defined causes, possibly disease activity or prior therapy. Newly diagnosed patients reportedly had lower baseline TCR diversity than healthy donors. Complete responders showed a baseline diversity that resembled the diversity of newly diagnosed patients.

Exposure to brentuximab vedotin varied, and each patient had relapsed following autologous stem cell transplantation. PBMCs were thawed, and CD8+ T cells were then isolated from them by magnetic negative selection. Sequenced by immunoSEQ multiplex PCR; TCRdb stores in-frame clones only, minus some. The sample holds more than 5,500 clones, around 57% seen once. The CDR3 consists of 13 residues. Trimming left V 5 bases short and J 5 bases short, with 13 bases between. From germline, CDR1 is LGHNA and CDR2 YNFKEQ. The count of this clone is one. Its specificity is not known. Sample: CD8+ T cells from blood, taken at baseline. The receptor was derived from a human donor with classical Hodgkin lymphoma. The chain uses TRBV4-2 and TRBJ2-7; tentative D call: TRBD1 (5 bases). The CDR3 bases are TGTGCCAGCAGCATCGGAAGGGGCCACGAGCAGTACTTC. Translation gives CASSIGRGHEQYF.